The clone carrying this T cell receptor (beta chain) was observed at least ten times. Its matching antigen is unknown. This entry is derived from a study of T-cell reconstitution after alpha-beta-depleted transplantation in children. Findings and limits, study-wide: By about two months after transplant, alpha-beta T cells reportedly arose from several hundred graft clones that had expanded. From surviving recipient T cells and thymic progenitors came the high day-60 TCRbeta diversity observed in some patients. T-cell numbers and diversity, one year after transplant, stemmed largely from T cells that were newly produced.

The CDR3 spans 11 residues. The germline gives CDR1 DFQATT, CDR2 SNEGSKA (reference sequence). V gave up 0 bases and J gave up 6 bases, with 3 bases separating them. Library preparation (for TCRbeta) was performed with unique molecular identifiers. TCRdb re-analysed the PCR reads in MiXCR, keeping a single row per CDR3 protein. This repertoire shows about 160,000 distinct CDR3 sequences, approximately 12% found once; its top ten account for under 15%. Sequencing used PBMCs, obtained before TCRalphabeta/CD19-depleted stem cell transplant. The sequence came from a boy aged 2 to 9 with acute myeloid leukemia, due to receive a stem cell transplant. This sequence joins TRBV20-1 and TRBJ2-1; no reliable D call. CDR3 residues: CSARDPNEQFF. DNA for the CDR3: TGCAGTGCTAGAGATCCCAATGAGCAGTTCTTC.